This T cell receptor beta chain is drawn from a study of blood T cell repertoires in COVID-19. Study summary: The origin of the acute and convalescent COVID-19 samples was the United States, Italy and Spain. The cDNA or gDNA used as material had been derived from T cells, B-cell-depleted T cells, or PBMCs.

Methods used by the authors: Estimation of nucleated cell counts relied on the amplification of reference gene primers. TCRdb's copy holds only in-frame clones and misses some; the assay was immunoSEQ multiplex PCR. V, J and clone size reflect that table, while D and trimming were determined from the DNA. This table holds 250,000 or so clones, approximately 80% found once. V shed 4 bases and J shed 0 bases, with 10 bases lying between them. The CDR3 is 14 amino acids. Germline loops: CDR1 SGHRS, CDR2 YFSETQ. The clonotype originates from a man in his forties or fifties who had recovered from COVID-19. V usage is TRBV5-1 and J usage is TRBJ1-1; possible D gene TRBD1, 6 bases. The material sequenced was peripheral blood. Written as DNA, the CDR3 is TGCGCCAGCAGCCCGGGACATGTGAACACTGAAGCTTTCTTT. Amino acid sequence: CASSPGHVNTEAFF.